These 30 T cell receptor beta chains were sequenced from one sample in a study of T cell repertoires in cytomegalovirus infection. For these TCRs, the target antigens are not known. Using its own MiXCR run on the reads, TCRdb lists one record per CDR3 protein. The sample contains 150,000 or so distinct CDR3 sequences, more than 25% of which appear only once. Here the sequenced sample was CD8+ T cells from cultured PBMCs, taken from culture after CMV antigen stimulation. The receptors here all came from a human donor in good health (CMV status not recorded). Some clones in this sample may be carry-over from other donors' samples.

This clonotype was found many times. This chain links TRBV2 with TRBJ2-7; perhaps TRBD1 as D (5 bases). The CDR3 is made up of 16 amino acids. Per the germline V gene, CDR1 is SNHLY and CDR2 is FYNNEI. The ends were cut back, 3 bases at V and 0 bases at J, with 15 bases in the middle. CDR3 DNA: TGTGCCAGCAGTGACCCCAGGGCCTTCTCCTCCTACGAGCAGTACTTC. This encodes CASSDPRAFSSYEQYF.

The rearrangement uses TRBV6-1 and TRBJ2-5; possible D gene TRBD1, 6 bases. Germline values: CDR1 MNHNS, CDR2 SASEGT. The CDR3 spans 14 residues. V lost 2 bases to trimming and J lost 2 bases, with 9 bases between them. The CDR3 bases are TGTGCCAGCAGTGAAAGGGGGATTCAAGAGACCCAGTACTTC. It codes for CASSERGIQETQYF.

This clonotype was counted many times. The V gene is TRBV27, the J gene TRBJ2-1; D is possibly TRBD2 (7 bases). This CDR3 comprises 16 residues. Between the trimmed V and J ends, which lost 5 bases and 0 bases, there was a span of 14 bases. The V gene's germline CDR1 is MNHEY and CDR2 SMNVEV (reference sequence). The CDR3 DNA follows: TGTGCCAGCAGTCTTGGCGGGGGCCTCTCCTACAATGAGCAGTTCTTC. This translates into CASSLGGGLSYNEQFF.

This chain links TRBV18 with TRBJ2-1; perhaps TRBD1 as D (5 bases). The CDR3 spans 16 residues. Germline V gene sequence: CDR1 KGHSH, CDR2 LQKENI. V lost 2 bases, J lost 4 bases, and 15 bases lay in between. The CDR3 sequence is CASSPSSDITYNEQFF. The CDR3 bases are TGTGCCAGCTCACCAAGTTCGGACATCACATACAATGAGCAGTTCTTC.

Only a few counts were recorded for this clonotype. The CDR3 bases are TGCAGTGCTAGGATTGACGAACCCCCCTACGAGCAGTACTTC. Its translation: CSARIDEPPYEQYF. V is TRBV20-1 and J is TRBJ2-7; D ambiguous. The CDR3 runs 14 residues. Trimming cost V 3 bases and J 2 bases, with 14 bases left between them. The germline V gene encodes CDR1 DFQATT and CDR2 SNEGSKA (reference sequence).

The CDR3 region is CASSIWSASNQPQHF. CDR3 in DNA: TGTGCCAGTAGTATTTGGTCGGCTAGCAATCAGCCCCAGCATTTT. This chain connects TRBV19 to TRBJ1-5, with D unclear. The CDR3 totals 15 residues. Between the trimmed V and J ends, which lost 3 bases and 0 bases, there was a span of 9 bases. Germline assignment: CDR1 LNHDA and CDR2 SQIVND (reference sequence).

This clonotype showed up just a few times. The chain employs TRBV5-4 and TRBJ1-1; the D is unclear. CDR3 length: 14 residues. CDR1 SGHNT and CDR2 YYREEE come from the germline V gene (reference sequence). The V end was cut by 5 bases, the J end by 1 base, with 12 bases between. The CDR3 DNA follows: TGTGCCAGCAGTCACGGGTGGGGGAACACTGAAGCTTTCTTT. It specifies CASSHGWGNTEAFF.

This clonotype was seen a few times. The genes are TRBV27 and TRBJ2-1; D is uncertain. The germline V gene has CDR1 MNHEY and CDR2 SMNVEV (reference sequence). The CDR3 runs to 14 residues. The V and J ends lost 2 bases and 4 bases respectively, with 9 bases between them. The CDR3 DNA sequence: TGTGCCAGCAGTTTAACTTCAGCATACAATGAGCAGTTCTTC. Its protein product is CASSLTSAYNEQFF.

This clonotype was counted once. The chain carries TRBV2 and TRBJ2-7; 7 nucleotides match TRBD1. Germline V gene data show CDR1 as SNHLY and CDR2 as FYNNEI. The CDR3 extends over 14 amino acids. J gave up 2 bases and V 4 bases, and 5 bases lay outside the gene matches. CDR3 loop: CASSAGQQTYEQYF. The CDR3 DNA reads TGTGCCAGCAGTGCGGGACAGCAAACCTACGAGCAGTACTTC.

The rearrangement uses TRBV7-9 and TRBJ2-3, with 11 bases that match TRBD2. The CDR3 has 16 residues. Germline V gives CDR1 SEHNR, CDR2 FQNEAQ (reference sequence). V was pared by 4 bases and J by 3 bases, with 6 bases of the junction left unmatched. CDR3 in amino acids: CASSSELAGETDTQYF. The CDR3, as DNA: TGTGCCAGCAGCTCCGAACTAGCGGGGGAGACAGATACGCAGTATTTT.

This chain links TRBV4-1 with TRBJ2-3; no clear D gene. The CDR3 runs 15 residues. CDR1 MGHRA and CDR2 YSYEKL come from the germline V gene. Trimming pared 0 bases from V and 2 bases from J, leaving 9 bases between. CDR3 nucleotides: TGCGCCAGCAGCCAAGACTGGCGGCCCACAGATACGCAGTATTTT. This encodes CASSQDWRPTDTQYF.

The chain is built from TRBV12-5 and TRBJ2-1; 8 bases are a match to TRBD2. The V gene's germline CDR1 is LGHNT and CDR2 FRNRAP. The V segment lost 10 bases and the J segment 4 bases; nucleotides outside the gene matches: 15. This CDR3 comprises 16 residues. This CDR3 is CAKDSRGGANYNEQFF. CDR3 coding DNA: TGTGCTAAAGACTCCCGGGGGGGGGCCAATTACAATGAGCAGTTCTTC.

The V and J genes are TRBV24-1 and TRBJ2-1; D remains unclear. The DNA matches TRBJ2-7 better at its end, which makes the J call doubtful. The CDR3 runs to 17 residues. Germline CDR1 KGHDR, CDR2 SFDVKD. The CDR3 nucleotides read TGTGCCACCAGTGATTGGGCTGGATCCCTGGGGTACAATGAGCAGTACTTC. Protein product: CATSDWAGSLGYNEQYF.

The J gene is TRBJ1-4, the V gene TRBV7-6; 7 bases match TRBD1. CDR3 length: 15 amino acids. V lost 6 bases, J lost 0 bases, and 4 bases stayed unmatched. Germline loops: CDR1 SGHVS, CDR2 FNYEAQ. CDR3 sequence reads: CASRLTGATNEKLFF. In nucleotides, the CDR3 is TGTGCCAGCAGGCTTACAGGGGCAACTAATGAAAAACTGTTTTTT.

The genes are TRBV2 and TRBJ2-4; D remains unclear. V was clipped by 1 base and J by 4 bases, with 8 bases between them. The CDR3 consists of 14 residues. Germline V gene data show CDR1 as SNHLY and CDR2 as FYNNEI. The DNA for the CDR3 is TGTGCCAGCAGTGAAGGATTCGTGAAAAACATTCAGTACTTC. This gives the protein CASSEGFVKNIQYF. Filled out from reference TRBV2 and TRBJ2-4, the complete variable domain reads EPEVTQTPSHQVTQMGQEVILRCVPISNHLYFYWYRQILGQKVEFLVSFYNNEISEKSEIFDDQFSVERPDGSNFTLKIRSTKLEDSAMYFCASSEGFVKNIQYFGAGTRLSVL.

This clonotype came up once. The chain has TRBV19 and TRBJ1-5; no reliable D call. This CDR3 spans 16 amino acids. Germline assignment: CDR1 LNHDA and CDR2 SQIVND (reference sequence). V was cut by 3 bases and J by 0 bases, with 12 bases left in between. CDR3 nucleotide sequence: TGTGCCAGTAGTATCCGGGAGACTATTAGCAATCAGCCCCAGCATTTT. This encodes CASSIRETISNQPQHF.

The table lists this clonotype with a count of one. This may arise from a read error, as a much more abundant clone is one base away. The chain combines TRBV7-6 with TRBJ1-2, with 7 bases that match TRBD1. The CDR3 sequence is 13 residues long. CDR1 SGHVS and CDR2 FNYEAQ come from the germline V gene. Germline trimming cut 5 bases from V and 4 bases from J; bases unmatched to any gene: 4. The DNA of the CDR3 is TGTGCCAGCAGCCCGCGGACAGGCTATGGCTACACCTTC. This translates into CASSPRTGYGYTF.

This clonotype was counted a few times. The chain joins TRBV5-6 to TRBJ1-1; D is possibly TRBD1 (6 bases). The CDR3 length is 15 residues. CDR1 and CDR2 from the germline V gene are SGHDT and YYEEEE. Trimming removed 4 bases from V and 1 base from J, with 14 bases in between. The CDR3 region has the DNA TGTGCCAGCAGCCCCTGGGGGACATCGAACACTGAAGCTTTCTTT. Its protein is CASSPWGTSNTEAFF.

The chain combines TRBV4-1 with TRBJ2-4; D not resolved. CDR1 MGHRA and CDR2 YSYEKL come from the germline V gene. The CDR3 is made up of 15 amino acids. The V end lost 1 base, the J end lost 1 base, and 8 bases lay between the germline ends. CDR3 DNA sequence: TGCGCCAGCAGCCAAGTCGCAGTCGCCAAAAACATTCAGTACTTC. It codes for CASSQVAVAKNIQYF.

The V gene is TRBV3-1, the J gene TRBJ2-2, with D possibly TRBD1 on 5 matching bases. In germline, CDR1 is LGHDT, CDR2 YNNKEL (reference sequence). The CDR3 runs 16 residues. The germline V and J ends were trimmed by 0 bases and 0 bases, with 8 bases remaining between them. This CDR3 is CASSQEDIANTGELFF. For the CDR3, the DNA is TGTGCCAGCAGCCAAGAGGACATTGCGAACACCGGGGAGCTGTTTTTT.

This clonotype is a singleton in its sample. This rearrangement joins TRBV5-1 to TRBJ2-1; tentatively, D is TRBD1 (5 bases). The length of the CDR3 is 16 residues. V shed 3 bases and J shed 0 bases, with 13 bases lying between them. The germline CDR1 and CDR2 sequences are SGHRS and YFSETQ. The DNA of the CDR3 is TGCGCCAGCAGCTCTGCCCGGACAACCTCCTACAATGAGCAGTTCTTC. This translates into CASSSARTTSYNEQFF. Variable domain in full (rest from reference TRBV5-1 and TRBJ2-1): KAGVTQTPRYLIKTRGQQVTLSCSPISGHRSVSWYQQTPGQGLQFLFEYFSETQRNKGNFPGRFSGRQFSNSRSEMNVSTLELGDSALYLCASSSARTTSYNEQFFGPGTRLTVL.

This clonotype was counted between two and nine times. J is TRBJ1-5 and V is TRBV5-5; D is unclear. Germline V gives CDR1 SGHKS, CDR2 YYEKEE (reference sequence). The CDR3 is 16 residues long. Trimming removed 3 bases at V and 1 base at J, with 14 bases between. The CDR3 sequence: CASSYAGEWSNQPQHF. CDR3 in DNA: TGTGCCAGCAGCTACGCCGGGGAGTGGAGCAATCAGCCCCAGCATTTT.

This clonotype was observed many times. The chain carries TRBV7-8 and TRBJ1-1; 9 bases are shared with TRBD1. This CDR3 is built from 16 residues. Germline V CDR1 and CDR2: SGHVS, FQNEAQ. Trimming at V came to 1 base and at J to 1 base, leaving 4 bases not matched to a gene. The CDR3 DNA sequence: TGTGCCAGCAGCTTAGGGACAGGGGACTCGAACACTGAAGCTTTCTTT. As protein: CASSLGTGDSNTEAFF.

The CDR3 DNA reads as TGTGCCAGCCGACTAGCGGGGGAAGATACGCAGTATTTT. This translates into CASRLAGEDTQYF. The genes are TRBV13 and TRBJ2-3, with TRBD2 matching 12 bases. J was trimmed by 5 bases and V by 8 bases; bases with no gene match: 2. The CDR3 is made up of 13 amino acids. CDR1 is PRHDT, CDR2 FYEKMQ, per germline (reference sequence). Full variable domain (remainder filled in from reference TRBV13 and TRBJ2-3): AAGVIQSPRHLIKEKRETATLKCYPIPRHDTVYWYQQGPGQDPQFLISFYEKMQSDKGSIPDRFSAQQFSDYHSELNMSSLELGDSALYFCASRLAGEDTQYFGPGTRLTVL.

The chain links TRBV30 to TRBJ1-1; TRBD1 matches at 8 bases. The J segment lost 0 bases and the V segment lost 5 bases, leaving 2 bases of the junction unmatched. The germline V gene encodes CDR1 GTSNPN and CDR2 SVGIG (reference sequence). The CDR3 has 13 residues. CDR3 in amino acids: CAWGDRMNTEAFF. DNA for the CDR3: TGTGCCTGGGGGGACAGGATGAACACTGAAGCTTTCTTT. Full variable domain (remainder filled in from reference TRBV30 and TRBJ1-1): SQTIHQWPATLVQPVGSPLSLECTVEGTSNPNLYWYRQAAGRGLQLLFYSVGIGQISSEVPQNLSASRPQDRQFILSSKKLLLSDSGFYLCAWGDRMNTEAFFGQGTRLTVV.

The chain combines TRBV2 with TRBJ1-2; no firm D call. Germline V gene data show CDR1 as SNHLY and CDR2 as FYNNEI. V gave up 3 bases and J gave up 10 bases, with 9 bases separating them. The CDR3 runs to 11 residues. This CDR3 reads CASSESLDYTF. The DNA for the CDR3 is TGTGCCAGCAGTGAGTCACTGGACTACACCTTC.

This clonotype was seen a handful of times. This chain links TRBV11-2 with TRBJ1-2, with 7 bases lining up with TRBD1. Germline CDR1 SGHAT, CDR2 FQNNGV. J was trimmed by 2 bases and V by 5 bases; bases with no gene match: 8. The CDR3 contains 15 residues. Written as DNA, the CDR3 is TGTGCCAGCAGCCAGGGGGACTTGTTAAACTATGGCTACACCTTC. It yields the protein CASSQGDLLNYGYTF. Full variable domain (outside the CDR3, taken from reference TRBV11-2 and TRBJ1-2): EAGVAQSPRYKIIEKRQSVAFWCNPISGHATLYWYQQILGQGPKLLIQFQNNGVVDDSQLPKDRFSAERLKGVDSTLKIQPAKLEDSAVYLCASSQGDLLNYGYTFGSGTRLTVV.

This clonotype was picked up a small number of times. This chain links TRBV7-9 with TRBJ2-6, with D uncertain. Trimming took 7 bases from V and 1 from J, leaving 11 bases between them. There are 15 residues in the CDR3. Germline CDR1 and CDR2: SEHNR and FQNEAQ (reference sequence). The CDR3 DNA follows: TGTGCCAGCAATAATCCCGGATCTGGGGCCAACGTCCTGACTTTC. This encodes CASNNPGSGANVLTF.

This clonotype was counted between two and nine times. This chain joins TRBV7-9 and TRBJ1-2; tentatively, D is TRBD1 (6 bases). This CDR3 has 15 amino acids. Trimming shortened V by 3 bases and J by 2 bases, and 13 bases separated the two germline ends. Germline V gene sequence: CDR1 SEHNR, CDR2 FQNEAQ (reference sequence). The CDR3 sequence is CASSFSPDRNYGYTF. DNA of the CDR3: TGTGCCAGCAGCTTCTCACCTGACAGGAACTATGGCTACACCTTC.

The CDR3 spells CASSLPLAGGNEQFF. The CDR3 DNA reads TGCGCCAGCAGCTTGCCGCTAGCGGGGGGGAATGAGCAGTTCTTC. The chain combines TRBV5-1 with TRBJ2-1; 12 bases agree with TRBD2. The trim removed 1 base at V and 7 bases at J, leaving 3 bases unmatched. The CDR3 length is 15 residues. CDR1 SGHRS and CDR2 YFSETQ come from the germline V gene.